This T cell receptor beta chain originates from a study of cytomegalovirus exposure and HLA in healthy donors. Findings and caveats of the study: The later analysis indicated that the majority of CMV-associated TCR beta chains appeared HLA-restricted. CMV serostatus stood as the only immune exposure information on hand.

Concerning this clone itself: Antigen: not known.

Amplification used 60 Vbeta primers and 13 Jbeta primers. Sequencing used immunoSEQ multiplex PCR; TCRdb keeps in-frame clones, though not all of them. The profile shows some 190,000 clones, 87% of them singletons. This CDR3 has 17 amino acids. The germline V gene encodes CDR1 MNHEY and CDR2 SMNVEV (reference sequence). V lost 5 bases, J lost 6 bases, and 17 bases stayed unmatched. This receptor was obtained from a boy aged 2 to 10 in good health and CMV-seronegative. The V gene is TRBV27, the J gene TRBJ2-3; 7 bases match TRBD2. Material for sequencing was PBMCs. CDR3 DNA sequence: TGTGCCAGCAGTCCAAATAGGGACTATCCTCGCAGGGATACGCAGTATTTT. Translated, it gives CASSPNRDYPRRDTQYF.